Below are 32 T cell receptor beta chains sequenced from a single sample in a study of T cell responses to AZD1222 COVID-19 vaccine. The repertoire was sequenced with immunoSEQ multiplex PCR; TCRdb's copy has only in-frame clones and lacks some. The table records roughly 150,000 clones, 91% of them present only once. This specimen consisted of peripheral blood, obtained on day 0 of AZD1222 vaccination. All receptors derive from an adult in good health.

This chain uses TRBV19 with TRBJ1-2; 9 bases align to TRBD1. With V trimmed by 5 bases and J by 6 bases, 10 bases remained unmatched. Germline loops: CDR1 LNHDA, CDR2 SQIVND (reference sequence). The CDR3 is 15 amino acids. CDR3 protein: CASSWLRDRVDGYTF. CDR3 bases: TGTGCCAGTAGTTGGCTCCGGGACAGGGTGGATGGCTACACCTTC.

V usage is TRBV4-1 and J usage is TRBJ2-4; a possible D gene is TRBD1 (5 bases). V lost 0 bases and J 0 bases, leaving 9 bases between the germline ends. CDR1 is MGHRA, CDR2 YSYEKL, per germline. This CDR3 has 16 amino acids. The CDR3 region has the DNA TGCGCCAGCAGCCAAGATGACAGCTTAGCCAAAAACATTCAGTACTTC. Protein: CASSQDDSLAKNIQYF.

V gene TRBV6-5 combines with J gene TRBJ1-3; D remains unclear. In germline, CDR1 is MNHEY, CDR2 SVGAGI. The CDR3 is made up of 14 amino acids. Trimming stripped 5 bases from V and 5 bases from J, with 13 bases between. CDR3: CASSSNSGRNTIYF. Written as DNA, the CDR3 is TGTGCCAGCAGTAGTAATAGCGGGCGAAACACCATATATTTT.

The V call is TRBV28, the J call TRBJ2-5; tentatively, D is TRBD1 or TRBD2 (6 bases each). V gave up 4 bases and J gave up 5 bases, with 17 bases separating them. Germline assignment: CDR1 MDHEN and CDR2 SYDVKM. CDR3 size: 15 residues. CDR3 amino acids: CASSSRGAIRETQYF. The CDR3 DNA follows: TGTGCCAGCAGTTCGAGGGGGGCGATTAGGGAGACCCAGTACTTC.

V gene TRBV14 combines with J gene TRBJ2-1; D remains unclear. V lost 8 bases to trimming and J lost 5 bases, with 22 bases between them. This CDR3 has 16 residues. Per germline, CDR1 SGHDN and CDR2 FVKESK. CDR3 sequence: CASGYGRSSTDNEQFF. As DNA, the CDR3 is TGTGCCAGCGGATACGGACGCTCCTCGACGGACAATGAGCAGTTCTTC.

The CDR3 nucleotides are TGCGCCAGCAGCCAAGACGCGATGACCGGGACGACCTACGAGCAGTACTTC. Its translation is CASSQDAMTGTTYEQYF. The chain employs TRBV4-3 and TRBJ2-7; D assignment may be TRBD1 or TRBD2 (5 bases each). V was trimmed by 0 bases and J by 2 bases, leaving 17 bases between them. Germline V gives CDR1 LGHNA, CDR2 YSLEER. This CDR3 spans 17 amino acids.

V and J are TRBV9 and TRBJ1-2; TRBD1 aligns across 7 bases. Germline trimming cut 0 bases from V and 8 bases from J; bases unmatched to any gene: 7. Germline V CDR1 and CDR2: SGDLS, YYNGEE. CDR3 length equals 14 residues. In DNA, the CDR3 is TGTGCCAGCAGCGTAGGCCTGGGGGGACAGGGCTACACCTTC. Its protein is CASSVGLGGQGYTF. Drawing the rest from reference TRBV9 and TRBJ1-2, the complete variable domain is DSGVTQTPKHLITATGQRVTLRCSPRSGDLSVYWYQQSLDQGLQFLIQYYNGEERAKGNILERFSAQQFPDLHSELNLSSLELGDSALYFCASSVGLGGQGYTFGSGTRLTVV.

The chain is built from TRBV19 and TRBJ2-7; 10 bases agree with TRBD1. Germline V gives CDR1 LNHDA, CDR2 SQIVND (reference sequence). The CDR3 runs to 15 residues. V lost 5 bases to trimming and J lost 4 bases; unmatched junction nucleotides: 8. DNA for the CDR3: TGTGCCAGTAGTCCGGTGGGGGACAGGGGTTACGAGCAGTACTTC. This sequence encodes CASSPVGDRGYEQYF.

This chain links TRBV6-5 with TRBJ1-2; 8 bases map to TRBD1. CDR1 is MNHEY, CDR2 SVGAGI, per germline. CDR3 length: 14 amino acids. The V segment lost 7 bases and the J segment 3 bases; nucleotides outside the gene matches: 7. The CDR3, as DNA: TGTGCCAGCAAGGGACCGACAGGGGACTATGGCTACACCTTC. Encoded protein: CASKGPTGDYGYTF.

The chain joins TRBV24-1 to TRBJ1-2; 10 nucleotides align to TRBD1. The ends lost 7 bases at V and 2 bases at J; junction bases unmatched: 9. The V gene's germline CDR1 is KGHDR and CDR2 SFDVKD. The CDR3 loop spans 16 amino acids. The chain's CDR3 is CATSPARTGGNYGYTF. The CDR3 DNA reads TGTGCCACCAGCCCTGCGCGGACAGGGGGAAACTATGGCTACACCTTC.

This clone was seen a few times. The chain joins TRBV14 to TRBJ1-1; tentative D call: TRBD1 (5 bases). CDR1 and CDR2 from the germline V gene are SGHDN and FVKESK. V shed 0 bases and J shed 3 bases, with 14 bases lying between them. This CDR3 is built from 16 residues. The CDR3 sequence is CASSQEAGGADTEAFF. The CDR3 DNA is TGTGCCAGCAGCCAAGAGGCTGGCGGGGCGGACACTGAAGCTTTCTTT.

The gene calls are TRBV7-2 and TRBJ2-1, with TRBD2 matching 11 bases. Losses at the gene ends were 2 bases for V and 5 bases for J; bases not matched to a gene: 2. This CDR3 is 15 amino acids long. Germline assignment: CDR1 SGHTA and CDR2 FQGNSA. CDR3 nucleotides: TGTGCCAGCAGCTTATTACTAGCGGGAGACAATGAGCAGTTCTTC. Translating gives CASSLLLAGDNEQFF.

The gene calls are TRBV6-4 and TRBJ1-2, with 12 bases identical to TRBD1. The CDR3 is 15 amino acids. Per the germline V gene, CDR1 is MRHNA and CDR2 is SNTAGT. V lost 7 bases, J lost 5 bases, and 8 bases stayed unmatched. For the CDR3, the DNA is TGTGCCAGCAAGCCAGGGACAGGGGGCTATTATGGCTACACCTTC. Its protein product is CASKPGTGGYYGYTF.

The chain links TRBV7-8 to TRBJ1-1; 10 bases map to TRBD1. The CDR3 length is 18 residues. CDR1 is SGHVS, CDR2 FQNEAQ, per germline. V was clipped by 1 base and J by 4 bases; unmatched bases: 12. CDR3 sequence: CASSLDRGQGSGSTEAFF. CDR3 DNA sequence: TGTGCCAGCAGCTTAGATAGGGGACAGGGGAGTGGTAGCACTGAAGCTTTCTTT. The entire variable domain, with the rest obtained from reference TRBV7-8 and TRBJ1-1, is as follows: GAGVSQSPRYKVAKRGQDVALRCDPISGHVSLFWYQQALGQGPEFLTYFQNEAQLDKSGLPSDRFFAERPEGSVSTLKIQRTQQEDSAVYLCASSLDRGQGSGSTEAFFGQGTRLTVV.

The chain has TRBV19 and TRBJ1-2; 7 bases are shared with TRBD1. After removal of 6 bases from V and 5 bases from J, the junction contained 3 bases not matched to a gene. Germline lookup yields CDR1 LNHDA and CDR2 SQIVND (reference sequence). The CDR3 loop spans 12 amino acids. The CDR3 coding sequence is TGTGCCAGTAGGCGACAGGGTTATGGCTACACCTTC. Protein: CASRRQGYGYTF.

The chain employs TRBV10-2 and TRBJ1-3; D might be TRBD1 (5 bases). Trimming removed 2 bases from V and 1 base from J, with 6 bases in between. This CDR3 contains 14 residues. Germline V gives CDR1 WSHSY, CDR2 SAAADI. CDR3 bases: TGCGCCAGCAGTGAGGGGGCGTCTGGAAACACCATATATTTT. Amino acids: CASSEGASGNTIYF.

The rearrangement links TRBV27 to TRBJ2-1; TRBD2 is a possible D gene (7 bases). The V gene's germline CDR1 is MNHEY and CDR2 SMNVEV (reference sequence). The CDR3 sequence is 17 residues long. V was shortened by 1 base and J by 1 base, with 14 bases between the two germline ends. The CDR3 loop is CASSLFGEGGSYNEQFF. In DNA, the CDR3 is TGTGCCAGCAGTTTATTTGGGGAGGGGGGTTCCTACAATGAGCAGTTCTTC.

The J gene is TRBJ2-2, the V gene TRBV28; D remains ambiguous. Germline CDR1 reads MDHEN; CDR2 reads SYDVKM. The CDR3 contains 17 residues. The V end was cut by 4 bases, the J end by 1 base, with 16 bases between. The DNA of the CDR3 is TGTGCCAGCAGTTCTGCCGACCGCGGTAAGAACACCGGGGAGCTGTTTTTT. Residues: CASSSADRGKNTGELFF.

The V and J genes are TRBV27 and TRBJ1-6; no firm D call. CDR3 length equals 15 residues. The germline gives CDR1 MNHEY, CDR2 SMNVEV (reference sequence). Trimming took 4 bases from V and 5 from J, leaving 12 bases between them. The DNA for the CDR3 is TGTGCCAGCAGTTCGGAGGGATTAAATAATTCACCCCTCCACTTT. It translates to CASSSEGLNNSPLHF.

The chain couples TRBV5-6 to TRBJ2-5; no firm D call. The germline V and J ends were trimmed by 2 bases and 4 bases, with 15 bases remaining between them. The V gene's germline CDR1 is SGHDT and CDR2 YYEEEE. The CDR3 spans 15 residues. The CDR3 nucleotides are TGTGCCAGCAGCTTAGAACAGAGCTCGGCAGAGACCCAGTACTTC. This codes for CASSLEQSSAETQYF.

The chain employs TRBV23-1 and TRBJ2-4; D gene ambiguous. TRBV23-1 falls under the ORF class, with uncertain function. Between the trimmed V and J ends, which lost 6 bases and 2 bases, there was a span of 17 bases. This CDR3 has 16 residues. CDR3 loop: CASSPSGELPKNIQYF. The CDR3 DNA sequence: TGCGCCAGCAGCCCATCAGGTGAACTTCCCAAAAACATTCAGTACTTC.

V is TRBV6-5 and J is TRBJ2-1, with TRBD1 identical over 7 bases. J was trimmed by 7 bases and V by 3 bases; bases with no gene match: 6. The CDR3 length is 14 residues. The germline V gene encodes CDR1 MNHEY and CDR2 SVGAGI. In nucleotides, the CDR3 is TGTGCCAGCAGTTATGGGGACAGCCTTAATGAGCAGTTCTTC. This codes for CASSYGDSLNEQFF.

The rearrangement links TRBV4-2 to TRBJ1-1; 7 nucleotides agree with TRBD1. CDR1 is LGHNA, CDR2 YNFKEQ, per germline. The CDR3 is 16 amino acids. V was clipped by 3 bases and J by 1 base; unmatched bases: 8. The CDR3 loop reads CASSHEETGRNTEAFF. The CDR3 coding sequence is TGTGCCAGCAGCCATGAAGAGACAGGGAGGAACACTGAAGCTTTCTTT.

This rearrangement joins TRBV24-1 to TRBJ2-5; perhaps TRBD2 as D (6 bases). The CDR3 covers 8 residues. Germline CDR1 is KGHDR and CDR2 is SFDVKD. The CDR3 DNA sequence: TGTGCGGGAGGGACCCAGTACTTC. It yields the protein CAGGTQYF.

The CDR3: CASSPRGGYEQYF. CDR3 DNA sequence: TGTGCCAGCAGCCCACGGGGGGGCTACGAGCAGTACTTC. The rearrangement joins TRBV9 to TRBJ2-7; 8 nucleotides line up with TRBD2. Germline V CDR1 and CDR2: SGDLS, YYNGEE. Trimming took 4 bases from V and 3 from J; bases not matched to a gene: 3. This CDR3 region has 13 residues.

V and J are TRBV9 and TRBJ1-2, with TRBD1 matching over 7 bases. The CDR3 runs to 16 residues. V trimming: 5 bases; J trimming: 2 bases; junction bases outside the gene matches: 12. Germline assignment: CDR1 SGDLS and CDR2 YYNGEE. The CDR3 here is CASSGDPDRLNYGYTF. CDR3 DNA: TGTGCCAGCAGTGGAGACCCGGACAGGTTAAACTATGGCTACACCTTC.

V and J are TRBV2 and TRBJ2-2; possibly TRBD2 for D (5 bases). The CDR3 has 16 residues. V was clipped by 1 base and J by 7 bases, with 16 bases between them. Germline V gene data show CDR1 as SNHLY and CDR2 as FYNNEI. The CDR3 loop reads CASSEVGGPPDGELFF. CDR3 DNA: TGTGCCAGCAGTGAAGTGGGCGGGCCCCCGGACGGGGAGCTGTTTTTT.

The V and J genes are TRBV13 and TRBJ2-5; a weak D match, TRBD1 (7 bases). Trimming shortened V by 5 bases and J by 4 bases, and 17 bases separated the two germline ends. The CDR3 totals 15 residues. In germline, CDR1 is PRHDT, CDR2 FYEKMQ (reference sequence). DNA for the CDR3: TGTGCCAGCAGCCCCGACAGGGTGGAGGGAGAGACCCAGTACTTC. It codes for CASSPDRVEGETQYF.

J is TRBJ1-5 and V is TRBV7-2; D unresolved. This CDR3 contains 15 residues. Trimming took 1 base from V and 2 from J, leaving 9 bases between them. Per the germline V gene, CDR1 is SGHTA and CDR2 is FQGNSA. In DNA form, the CDR3 reads TGTGCCAGCAGCTTAGAAGCGGCCCGCAATCAGCCCCAGCATTTT. It is translated as CASSLEAARNQPQHF.

V gene TRBV6-6 combines with J gene TRBJ2-2; 8 bases are shared with TRBD2. V trimming: 5 bases; J trimming: 1 base; junction bases outside the gene matches: 9. Germline V gene sequence: CDR1 MNHNY, CDR2 SVGAGI (reference sequence). The CDR3 has 17 residues. DNA for the CDR3: TGTGCCAGCAGTCCTCTCACAGCGGGAGAGAACACCGGGGAGCTGTTTTTT. This translates into CASSPLTAGENTGELFF.

This CDR3 is CASSPARAQPLYF. CDR3 DNA: TGTGCCAGCAGCCCCGCCCGGGCTCAACCCCTGTACTTC. This rearrangement joins TRBV13 to TRBJ2-5, with D unclear. Germline loops: CDR1 PRHDT, CDR2 FYEKMQ (reference sequence). The CDR3 covers 13 residues. V was pared by 5 bases and J by 13 bases, with 20 bases between.

This chain uses TRBV7-2 with TRBJ2-3, with TRBD2 matching over 11 bases. Germline V lookup: CDR1 SGHTA, CDR2 FQGNSA. The CDR3 spans 16 residues. V lost 1 base and J lost 1; bases outside the gene matches: 1. The CDR3 coding sequence is TGTGCCAGCAGCTTAGTGACTAGCGGGGGCACAGATACGCAGTATTTT. It specifies CASSLVTSGGTDTQYF.